This T cell receptor beta chain was identified in a study of T cell responses to AZD1222 COVID-19 vaccine. Study-level information: Both about-4-week and about-12-week second-dose recipients were combined.

General study findings and limits: White British ancestry dominated among donors, who included more females, and clonal diversity was possibly underestimated. Regions 160-218 and 743-854 dominated among vaccine-associated CD4 TCRs spanning spike. Nearly half of unique spike-specific TCRs reportedly avoided B.1.351 and B.1.1.7 mutated regions.

A note on this clone: Its antigen is undetermined. Other DNA sequences from this sample encode an identical CDR3 as well.

The CDR3 spans 12 residues. CDR1 SGHRS and CDR2 YFSETQ come from the germline V gene. The V end lost 5 bases, the J end lost 1 base, and 3 bases lay between the germline ends. The data were produced by immunoSEQ multiplex PCR, yet TCRdb's version contains in-frame clones alone and is incomplete. This table holds roughly 150,000 clones, more than 90% found once. The receptor was derived from an adult in good health. The chain carries TRBV5-1 and TRBJ2-2; no firm D call. The input for sequencing was peripheral blood, taken on day 0 of AZD1222 vaccination. The CDR3 protein is CASSLNTGELFF. The CDR3 DNA is TGCGCCAGCAGTCTGAACACCGGGGAGCTGTTTTTT.